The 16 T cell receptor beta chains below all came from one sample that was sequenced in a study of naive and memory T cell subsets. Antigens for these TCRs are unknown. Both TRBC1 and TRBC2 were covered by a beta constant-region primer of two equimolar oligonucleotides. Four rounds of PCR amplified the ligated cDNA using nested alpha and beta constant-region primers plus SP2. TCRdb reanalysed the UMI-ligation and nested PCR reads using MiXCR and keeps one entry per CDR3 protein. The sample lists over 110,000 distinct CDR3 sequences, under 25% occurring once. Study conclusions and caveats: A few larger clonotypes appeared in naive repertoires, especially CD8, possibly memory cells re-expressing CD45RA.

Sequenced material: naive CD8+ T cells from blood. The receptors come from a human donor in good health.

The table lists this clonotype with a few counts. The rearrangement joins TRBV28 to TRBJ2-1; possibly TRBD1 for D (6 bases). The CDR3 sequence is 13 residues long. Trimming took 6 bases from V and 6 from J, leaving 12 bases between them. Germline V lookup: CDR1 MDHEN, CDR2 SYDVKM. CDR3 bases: TGTGCCAGCAGGTGGGGACACCGCAATGAGCAGTTCTTC. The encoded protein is CASRWGHRNEQFF.

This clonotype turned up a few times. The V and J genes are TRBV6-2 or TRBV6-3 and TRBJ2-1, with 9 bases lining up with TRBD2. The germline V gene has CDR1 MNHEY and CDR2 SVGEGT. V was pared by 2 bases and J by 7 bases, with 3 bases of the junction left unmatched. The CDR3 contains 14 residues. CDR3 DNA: TGTGCCAGCAGTTACGTCCTAGCGGGAAATGAGCAGTTCTTC. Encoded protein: CASSYVLAGNEQFF.

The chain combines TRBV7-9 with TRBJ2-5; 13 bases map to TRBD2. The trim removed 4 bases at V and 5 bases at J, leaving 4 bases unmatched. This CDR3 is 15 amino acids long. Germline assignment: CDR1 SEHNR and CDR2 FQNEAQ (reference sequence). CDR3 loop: CASSSGLAGRETQYF. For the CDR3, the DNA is TGTGCCAGCAGCTCGGGACTAGCGGGACGGGAGACCCAGTACTTC.

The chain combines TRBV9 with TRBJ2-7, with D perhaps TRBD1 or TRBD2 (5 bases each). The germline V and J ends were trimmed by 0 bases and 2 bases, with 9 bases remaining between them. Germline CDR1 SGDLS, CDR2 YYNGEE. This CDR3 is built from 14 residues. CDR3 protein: CASSVAVGAYEQYF. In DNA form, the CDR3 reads TGTGCCAGCAGCGTAGCGGTGGGGGCCTACGAGCAGTACTTC.

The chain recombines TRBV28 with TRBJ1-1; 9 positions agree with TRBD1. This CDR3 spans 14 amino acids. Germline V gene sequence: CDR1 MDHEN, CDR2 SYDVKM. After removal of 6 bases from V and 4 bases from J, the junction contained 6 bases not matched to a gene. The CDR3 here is CASSGTGGGTEAFF. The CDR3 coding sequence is TGTGCCAGCAGCGGAACAGGGGGCGGCACTGAAGCTTTCTTT.

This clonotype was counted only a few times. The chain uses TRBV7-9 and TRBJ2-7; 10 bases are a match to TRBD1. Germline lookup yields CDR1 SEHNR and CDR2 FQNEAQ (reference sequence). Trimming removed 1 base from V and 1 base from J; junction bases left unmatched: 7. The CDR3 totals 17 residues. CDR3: CASSLGVGTGESYEQYF. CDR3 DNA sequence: TGTGCCAGCAGCTTAGGGGTCGGGACAGGGGAGTCCTACGAGCAGTACTTC.

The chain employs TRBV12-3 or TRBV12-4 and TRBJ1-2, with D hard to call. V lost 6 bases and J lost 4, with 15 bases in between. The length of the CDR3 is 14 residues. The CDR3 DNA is TGTGCCAGCAGCCCGTCTGTGGCTCCCTATGGCTACACCTTC. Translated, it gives CASSPSVAPYGYTF.

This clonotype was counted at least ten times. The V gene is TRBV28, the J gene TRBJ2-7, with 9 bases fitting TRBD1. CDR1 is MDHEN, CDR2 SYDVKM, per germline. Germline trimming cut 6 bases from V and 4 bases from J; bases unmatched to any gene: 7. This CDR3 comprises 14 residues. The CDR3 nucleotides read TGTGCCAGCAGAAAAGGACAGGGGTTGTACGAGCAGTACTTC. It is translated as CASRKGQGLYEQYF.

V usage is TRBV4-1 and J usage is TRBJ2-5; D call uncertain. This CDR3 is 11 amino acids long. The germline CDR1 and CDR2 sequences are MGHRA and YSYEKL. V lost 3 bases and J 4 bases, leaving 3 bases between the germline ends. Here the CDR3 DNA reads TGCGCCAGCAGCCAGCGAGAGACCCAGTACTTC. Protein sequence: CASSQRETQYF.

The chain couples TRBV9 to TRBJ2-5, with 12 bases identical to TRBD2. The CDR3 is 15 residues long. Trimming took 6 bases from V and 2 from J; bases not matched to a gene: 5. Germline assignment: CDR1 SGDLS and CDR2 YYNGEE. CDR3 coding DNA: TGTGCCAGCACGACTAGCGGGGGACTACAAGAGACCCAGTACTTC. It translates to CASTTSGGLQETQYF.

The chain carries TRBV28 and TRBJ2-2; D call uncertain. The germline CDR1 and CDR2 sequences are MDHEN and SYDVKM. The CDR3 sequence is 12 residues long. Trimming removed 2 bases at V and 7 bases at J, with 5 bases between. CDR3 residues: CASSLVLGELFF. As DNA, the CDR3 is TGTGCCAGCAGTTTAGTTCTCGGGGAGCTGTTTTTT.

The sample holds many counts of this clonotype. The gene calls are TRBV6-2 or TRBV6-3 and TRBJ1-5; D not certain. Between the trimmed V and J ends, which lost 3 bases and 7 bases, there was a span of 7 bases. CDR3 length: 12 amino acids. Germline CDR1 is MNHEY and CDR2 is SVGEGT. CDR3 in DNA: TGTGCCAGCAGTTATTATCGGCAGCCCCAGCATTTT. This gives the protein CASSYYRQPQHF.

This CDR3 reads CASSYRVTYEQYF. In DNA form, the CDR3 reads TGTGCCAGCAGCTACAGGGTCACCTACGAGCAGTACTTC. V gene TRBV5-6 combines with J gene TRBJ2-7, with a weak D call TRBD1 (6 bases). Germline V gene lookup returns CDR1 SGHDT and CDR2 YYEEEE. The V end lost 3 bases, the J end lost 2 bases, and 9 bases lay between the germline ends. CDR3 size: 13 residues.

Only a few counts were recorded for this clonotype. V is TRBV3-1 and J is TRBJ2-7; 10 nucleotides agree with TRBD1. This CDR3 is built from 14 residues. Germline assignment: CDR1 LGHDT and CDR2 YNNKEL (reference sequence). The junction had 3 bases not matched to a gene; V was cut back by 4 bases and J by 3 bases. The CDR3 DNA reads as TGTGCCAGCAGCCCGGGACAGGGGTACTACGAGCAGTACTTC. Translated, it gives CASSPGQGYYEQYF.

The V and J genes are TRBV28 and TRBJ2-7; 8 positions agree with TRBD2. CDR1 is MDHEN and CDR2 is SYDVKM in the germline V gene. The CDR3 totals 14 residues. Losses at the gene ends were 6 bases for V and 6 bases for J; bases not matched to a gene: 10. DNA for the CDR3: TGTGCCAGCAGCCAACTAGCGGCCTTGACCGAGCAGTACTTC. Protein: CASSQLAALTEQYF. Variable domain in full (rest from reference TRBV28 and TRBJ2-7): DVKVTQSSRYLVKRTGEKVFLECVQDMDHENMFWYRQDPGLGLRLIYFSYDVKMKEKGDIPEGYSVSREKKERFSLILESASTNQTSMYLCASSQLAALTEQYFGPGTRLTVT.

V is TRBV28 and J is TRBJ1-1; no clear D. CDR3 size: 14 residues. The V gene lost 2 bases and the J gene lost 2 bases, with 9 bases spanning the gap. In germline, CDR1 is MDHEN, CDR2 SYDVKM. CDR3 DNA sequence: TGTGCCAGCAGTTTAATGCAGGCCAACACTGAAGCTTTCTTT. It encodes CASSLMQANTEAFF. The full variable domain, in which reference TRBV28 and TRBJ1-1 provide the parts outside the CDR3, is DVKVTQSSRYLVKRTGEKVFLECVQDMDHENMFWYRQDPGLGLRLIYFSYDVKMKEKGDIPEGYSVSREKKERFSLILESASTNQTSMYLCASSLMQANTEAFFGQGTRLTVV.